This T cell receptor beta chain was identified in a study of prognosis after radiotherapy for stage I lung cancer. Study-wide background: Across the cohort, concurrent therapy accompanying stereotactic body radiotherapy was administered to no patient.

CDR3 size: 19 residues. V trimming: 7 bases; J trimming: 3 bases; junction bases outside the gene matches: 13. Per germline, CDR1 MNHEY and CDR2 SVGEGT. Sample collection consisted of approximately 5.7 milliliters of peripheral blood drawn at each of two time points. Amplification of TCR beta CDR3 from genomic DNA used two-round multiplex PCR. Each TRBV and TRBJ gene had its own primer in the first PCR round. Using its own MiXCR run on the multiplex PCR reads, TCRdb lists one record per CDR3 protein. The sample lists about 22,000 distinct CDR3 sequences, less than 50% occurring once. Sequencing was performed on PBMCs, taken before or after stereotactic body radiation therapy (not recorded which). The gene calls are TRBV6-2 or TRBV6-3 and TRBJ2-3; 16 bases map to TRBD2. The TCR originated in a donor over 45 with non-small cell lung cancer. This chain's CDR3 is CASILGTSGRAQSTDTQYF. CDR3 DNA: TGTGCCAGCATACTAGGGACTAGCGGGAGGGCCCAGAGTACAGATACGCAGTATTTT.